This T cell receptor (beta chain) was observed in a study of T cell responses to AZD1222 COVID-19 vaccine. With respect to this clone: Its antigen is undetermined.

Sequencing used immunoSEQ multiplex PCR; TCRdb keeps in-frame clones, though not all of them. Its table lists 150,000 or so clones. Study-level results: Just a handful of AZD1222 recipients tested seropositive at baseline. Donor demographics were predominantly white British with a female majority; clonal diversity may be underestimated. Repertoires were obtained only post-peak T cell response.

The TCR sequence derives from an adult in good health. Sequenced: peripheral blood.

In DNA form, the CDR3 reads TGCGCCAGCAGCCCTAGCGGGAATTACAATGAGCAGTTCTTC. It is translated as CASSPSGNYNEQFF. The chain employs TRBV5-1 and TRBJ2-1, with 9 bases aligning to TRBD2. The ends lost 4 bases at V and 4 bases at J; junction bases unmatched: 3. The CDR3 runs 14 residues. In germline, CDR1 is SGHRS, CDR2 YFSETQ.